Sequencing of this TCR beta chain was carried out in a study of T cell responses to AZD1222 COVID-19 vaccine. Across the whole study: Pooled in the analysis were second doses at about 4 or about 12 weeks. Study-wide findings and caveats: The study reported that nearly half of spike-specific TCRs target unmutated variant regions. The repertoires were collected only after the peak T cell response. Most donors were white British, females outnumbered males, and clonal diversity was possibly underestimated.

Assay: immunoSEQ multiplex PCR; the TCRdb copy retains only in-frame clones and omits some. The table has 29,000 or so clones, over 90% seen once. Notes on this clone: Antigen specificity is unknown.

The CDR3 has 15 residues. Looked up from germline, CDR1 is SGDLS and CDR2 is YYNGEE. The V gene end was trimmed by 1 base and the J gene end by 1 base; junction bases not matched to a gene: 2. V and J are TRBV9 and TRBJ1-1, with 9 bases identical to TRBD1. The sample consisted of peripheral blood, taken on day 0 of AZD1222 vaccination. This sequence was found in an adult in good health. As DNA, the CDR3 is TGTGCCAGCAGCGTACTGGGACAGGGGAACACTGAAGCTTTCTTT. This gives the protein CASSVLGQGNTEAFF. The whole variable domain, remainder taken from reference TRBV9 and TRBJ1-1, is DSGVTQTPKHLITATGQRVTLRCSPRSGDLSVYWYQQSLDQGLQFLIQYYNGEERAKGNILERFSAQQFPDLHSELNLSSLELGDSALYFCASSVLGQGNTEAFFGQGTRLTVV.